Sequencing of this T cell receptor (beta chain) was carried out in a study of cytomegalovirus exposure and HLA in healthy donors. Broader study findings: A later analysis showed TCR association rates differing by HLA locus, peaking at DRB1 and lowest at HLA-C. Among the sequence variants, a highly shared cluster was likely an artifact of sequencing.

The V and J ends lost 3 bases and 0 bases, in that order; junction bases with no gene match: 1. CDR1 is SGHVS, CDR2 FNYEAQ, per germline. The CDR3 runs to 14 residues. PCR primers comprised 60 Vbeta and 13 Jbeta primers. Generated by immunoSEQ multiplex PCR, the TCRdb table keeps only in-frame clones and is missing some. Found here are 150,000 or so clones, 65% to 80% of them singletons; the top ten hold about an eighth. Note on this clone: Its antigen is undetermined.

The specimen was PBMCs. The TCR originated in a man aged 35 to 55 in good health and CMV-seropositive. The chain is built from TRBV7-6 and TRBJ1-1, with TRBD1 identical over 7 bases. CDR3 amino acids: CASSLGQLNTEAFF. In nucleotides, the CDR3 is TGTGCCAGCAGCTTGGGACAGTTGAACACTGAAGCTTTCTTT. Full variable domain (rest looked up from reference TRBV7-6 and TRBJ1-1): GAGVSQSPRYKVTKRGQDVALRCDPISGHVSLYWYRQALGQGPEFLTYFNYEAQQDKSGLPNDRFSAERPEGSISTLTIQRTEQRDSAMYRCASSLGQLNTEAFFGQGTRLTVV.